This T cell receptor (beta chain) was observed in a study of blood T cell repertoires in COVID-19. In the study overall: From the United States, Italy and Spain came samples of acute and convalescent COVID-19. In each case, the material was cDNA or gDNA derived from T cells, B-cell-depleted T cells, or PBMCs.

In the source study's methods: Cell counts per sample came from amplifying reference gene primers. The method was immunoSEQ multiplex PCR; TCRdb's version includes in-frame clones alone and lacks a portion of them. That table gives V, J and clone size, and the DNA gave D and trimming. The profile shows more than 110,000 clones, roughly 85% of them singletons. This CDR3 contains 14 residues. V lost 5 bases and J lost 1, with 11 bases in between. Germline-derived CDR1 and CDR2 are LGHDT and YNNKEL (reference sequence). The sample taken for sequencing was peripheral blood. The chain is built from TRBV3-1 (or the pseudogene TRBV3-2) and TRBJ1-1, with D tentatively TRBD1 (5 bases). This clonotype originated in a man over 45 with acute or convalescent COVID-19. The CDR3 loop is CASSAPGQNTEAFF. The DNA for the CDR3 is TGTGCCAGCAGCGCACCCGGACAGAACACTGAAGCTTTCTTT.